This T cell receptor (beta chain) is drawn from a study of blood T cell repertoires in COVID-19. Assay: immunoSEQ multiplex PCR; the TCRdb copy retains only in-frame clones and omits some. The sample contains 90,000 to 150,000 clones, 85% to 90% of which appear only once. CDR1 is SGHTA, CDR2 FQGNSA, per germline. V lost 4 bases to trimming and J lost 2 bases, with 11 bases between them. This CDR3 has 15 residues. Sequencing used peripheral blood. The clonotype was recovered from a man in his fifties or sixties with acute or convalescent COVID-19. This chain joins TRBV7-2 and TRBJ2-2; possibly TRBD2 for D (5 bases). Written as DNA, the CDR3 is TGTGCCAGCAGCTCGAGCGGATTTAACACCGGGGAGCTGTTTTTT. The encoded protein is CASSSSGFNTGELFF.